This T cell receptor (beta chain) was recorded in a study of blood T cell repertoires in COVID-19 (dated by TCRdb to between 2020 and 2021). General notes on the study: Collaborator samples came from the United States, Italy and Spain and covered acute and convalescent phases of COVID-19. HLA class I and class II types, where available, came from metadata supplied by the sample provider rather than from assay-based typing. The material from the prospective study consisted of cDNA or gDNA derived from T cells, B-cell-depleted T cells, or PBMCs. A freely available public database, intended as a resource for researchers studying the immune response to SARS-CoV-2, is where the repertoires were released. The samples were drawn from two sources: the first 160 participants of the ongoing ImmuneRACE study, and 1,200 or so subjects contributed by 6 global collaborators. The sample metadata nearly always contained a de-identified subject ID, COVID-19 status, age in years and sex. Subjects who had been exposed to COVID-19, were actively infected with it, or had recovered from it provided the deeply sampled blood TCRbeta repertoires that made up the dataset. Here is what the overall study found, with its caveats: The amount of clinical and demographic metadata varied by source and participant and was provided uncurated.

Each collaborating institution followed its own protocols to collect whole blood in K2EDTA tubes. For TCRbeta analysis, collaborator samples were shipped as frozen whole blood, as isolated PBMCs, or as DNA extracted from either sample type. CDR1 and CDR2 are drawn from the germline V gene (reference sequence): SEHNR, FQNEAQ. Trimming removed 5 bases from V and 7 bases from J; the gene matches leave 7 bases unexplained. From the cysteine up to the phenylalanine, the CDR3 has a length of 14 residues. The sequence is cut down to CDR3 DNA, 42 bases in frame from base 1. The immunoSEQ Assay, a bias-controlled multiplex PCR, was used to amplify TCRbeta CDR3 regions from genomic DNA. In the source study's methods: The number of nucleated cells in each sample was estimated by amplification of reference gene primers within the assay. Sequence reads were collapsed and filtered to measure the absolute abundance of every unique TCRbeta CDR3 rearrangement. For each sample, productive Simpson clonality was calculated as the square root of Simpson's diversity index over productive rearrangements. Entries here come from immuneACCESS through TCRdb and include only in-frame sequences with V and J called. Some clones fail to appear in such tables; in the studies checked, an unresolved V gene covers under half of the shortfall, and the cause of the remainder is unknown. V, J and clone size derive from that table, while D and trimming were established from the DNA sequence. The sample table shows roughly 210,000 clones, and about 87% are seen once. The ten top clones hold less than 2% of the sample.

This clone was seen more than once but under ten times. Its recognized antigen is unknown. Within one base of it there is no much larger clone, and no base qualities were kept. In this chain, TRBV7-9 is recombined with TRBJ2-2; TRBD1 lines up with 7 middle nucleotides. The TCR comes from a man between 65 and 85 years old with acute or convalescent COVID-19. The sample was peripheral blood. CDR3 sequence: CASSIHQGDGELFF. In nucleotide form, the sequence is TGTGCCAGCAGCATCCATCAGGGGGACGGGGAGCTGTTTTTT. Beyond the CDR3, the reference TRBV7-9 and TRBJ2-2 genes provide the residues; the full variable domain reads: DTGVSQNPRHKITKRGQNVTFRCDPISEHNRLYWYRQTLGQGPEFLTYFQNEAQLEKSRLLSDRFSAERPKGSFSTLEIQRTEQGDSAMYLCASSIHQGDGELFFGEGSRLTVL.